The subject of this entry is one TCR beta chain. This CDR3 comprises 10 residues. CDR1 and CDR2 from the germline V gene are DFQATT and SNEGSKA (reference sequence). These data belong to a study of blood T cell repertoires in COVID-19. Clones were read by immunoSEQ multiplex PCR, and TCRdb kept only the in-frame ones, dropping some. Of roughly 140,000 clones in the sample, 87% were seen once. This TCR was sampled from a man in his sixties who had recovered from COVID-19. V is TRBV20-1 and J is TRBJ1-2, with no clear D. The material sequenced was PBMCs or T cells enriched from blood (not recorded which). DNA for the CDR3: TGCATCCCCCGGGAGGATGGCTACACCTTC. Translation gives CIPREDGYTF.